This TCR beta chain was documented in a study of blood T cell repertoires in COVID-19. V lost 3 bases, J lost 2 bases, and 14 bases lay in between. CDR3 size: 17 residues. CDR1 and CDR2 from the germline V gene are MDHEN and SYDVKM. This table comes from immunoSEQ multiplex PCR, and its TCRdb copy is limited to in-frame clones, with some not included. The table includes about 120,000 clones, about 74% detected once. This clonotype originated in a human donor in a cohort sampled during active COVID-19. The J gene is TRBJ2-6, the V gene TRBV28; D may be TRBD2 (5 bases). The sample consisted of peripheral blood. CDR3 sequence: CASSFLDPGAGANVLTF. Here the CDR3 DNA reads TGTGCCAGCAGTTTCCTGGACCCCGGGGCTGGGGCCAACGTCCTGACTTTC.